This TCR beta chain emerged from a study of cytomegalovirus exposure and HLA in healthy donors. PCR involved 60 Vbeta and 13 Jbeta primers. Profiled with immunoSEQ multiplex PCR; TCRdb holds only in-frame clones, not every one. The table includes some 150,000 clones, about 79% detected once. Germline V gives CDR1 SQVTM, CDR2 ANQGSEA. V was pared by 6 bases and J by 1 base, with 9 bases between. The CDR3 length is 12 residues. As regards this clone: Its specificity is not known.

Findings and limits, study-wide: In an earlier analysis, in some 500 donors, most V segments appeared productive either ~87% or ~30% of the time. Likely technical artifact: a cluster of highly shared sequence variants. The study designated over 150 TCR beta chains cytomegalovirus-associated.

Despite likely unrecorded immune exposures, the donors were nominally healthy at the time of sampling. The sequenced sample consisted of PBMCs. The receptor comes from a male donor in good health and CMV-seronegative. The chain couples TRBV29-1 to TRBJ2-5; D is possibly TRBD2 (5 bases). CDR3 residues: CSVLLAQETQYF. The CDR3 DNA is TGCAGCGTCCTTCTAGCCCAAGAGACCCAGTACTTC.